This T cell receptor beta chain was obtained from a study of blood T cell repertoires in COVID-19. About the research overall: Whether acute or convalescent, the COVID-19 samples came from the United States, Italy and Spain. In each case, the material was cDNA or gDNA derived from T cells, B-cell-depleted T cells, or PBMCs.

V lost 6 bases and J lost 5; bases outside the gene matches: 9. The germline V gene has CDR1 MNHEY and CDR2 SVGAGI. CDR3 length equals 15 residues. Authors' methods: Estimation of nucleated cell counts relied on the amplification of reference gene primers. The data were produced by immunoSEQ multiplex PCR, yet TCRdb's version contains in-frame clones alone and is incomplete. The DNA was the basis for D and trimming; V, J and clone size are from that table. This table has about 200,000 clones, approximately 90% appearing once. Sequenced input: peripheral blood. The sequence derives from a man aged 35-49 years with active or convalescent COVID-19. This chain connects TRBV6-5 to TRBJ2-7, with 11 bases lining up with TRBD1. This CDR3 reads CASRVDVGQGDEQYF. CDR3 in DNA: TGTGCCAGCAGGGTAGATGTGGGACAGGGGGACGAGCAGTACTTC.